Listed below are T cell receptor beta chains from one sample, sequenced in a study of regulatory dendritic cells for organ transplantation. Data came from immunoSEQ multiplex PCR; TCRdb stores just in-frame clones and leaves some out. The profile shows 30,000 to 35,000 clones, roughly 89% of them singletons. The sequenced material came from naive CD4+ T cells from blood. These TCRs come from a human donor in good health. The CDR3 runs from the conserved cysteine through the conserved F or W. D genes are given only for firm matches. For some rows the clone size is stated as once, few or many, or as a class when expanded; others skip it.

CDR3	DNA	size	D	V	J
CASSRDTNTEAFF	TGTGCCAGCAGTCGAGACACGAACACTGAAGCTTTCTTT	.	.	TRBV6-5	TRBJ1-1
CASSLDGRGGGPQHF	TGTGCCAGCAGTTTAGATGGGAGGGGAGGTGGGCCCCAGCATTTT	few	.	TRBV27	TRBJ1-5
CAWSRPVPSRATEAFF	TGTGCCTGGAGTCGTCCGGTGCCTTCCAGGGCCACTGAAGCTTTCTTT	once	.	TRBV30	TRBJ1-1
CASSVTGGYTEAFF	TGTGCCAGCAGCGTGACAGGGGGGTACACTGAAGCTTTCTTT	.	TRBD1	TRBV9	TRBJ1-1
CASRDRADTEAFF	TGTGCCAGCAGGGACAGGGCGGACACTGAAGCTTTCTTT	.	TRBD1	TRBV6-4	TRBJ1-1
CASSPGTLRGDEQFF	TGTGCCAGCAGCCCCGGGACCCTACGAGGGGATGAGCAGTTCTTC	.	.	TRBV9	TRBJ2-1
CASSPSPGTSSYEQYF	TGTGCCAGCAGTCCCTCGCCTGGCACAAGCTCCTACGAGCAGTACTTC	few	.	TRBV27	TRBJ2-7
CASSLGSAYGYTF	TGTGCCAGCAGCTTAGGCTCTGCTTATGGCTACACCTTC	.	.	TRBV7-2	TRBJ1-2
CASSLMGTFQETQYF	TGTGCCAGCAGCTTAATGGGAACTTTCCAAGAGACCCAGTACTTC	.	.	TRBV7-3	TRBJ2-5
CASSRDEGSGNTIYF	TGTGCCAGCAGCCGTGACGAAGGCTCTGGAAACACCATATATTTT	.	.	TRBV6-6	TRBJ1-3
CASSLGPRGAGNEQYF	TGCGCCAGCAGCTTGGGCCCGCGGGGGGCGGGGAACGAGCAGTACTTC	.	TRBD2	TRBV5-1	TRBJ2-7
CASSFRAASSWPQHF	TGTGCCAGCAGCTTTCGGGCAGCTTCTTCATGGCCCCAGCATTTT	.	.	TRBV11-3	TRBJ1-5
CASSLQGSNSGANVLTF	TGTGCCAGTAGCCTTCAGGGGAGTAACTCTGGGGCCAACGTCCTGACTTTC	.	.	TRBV19	TRBJ2-6
CASSQVRSTRGETQYF	TGTGCCAGCAGCCAAGTAAGGAGCACAAGGGGAGAGACCCAGTACTTC	.	.	TRBV14	TRBJ2-5
CAWSSGLGAGYTF	TGTGCCTGGAGTTCCGGGTTGGGTGCTGGCTACACCTTC	.	.	TRBV30	TRBJ1-2
CASSRQGLGNTEAFF	TGTGCCAGCAGCCGACAGGGGTTGGGGAACACTGAAGCTTTCTTT	once	TRBD1	TRBV9	TRBJ1-1
CASSFRPGPYEQYF	TGTGCCAGCAGCTTTCGGCCTGGGCCTTACGAGCAGTACTTC	.	.	TRBV7-3	TRBJ2-7
CASSQEGWGRGYEQYF	TGTGCCAGCAGCCAAGAAGGTTGGGGCCGCGGGTACGAGCAGTACTTC	.	.	TRBV4-2	TRBJ2-7
CASSKGGDIRHEAFF	TGTGCCAGCTCTAAGGGGGGGGACATCCGCCATGAAGCTTTCTTT	.	.	TRBV6-5	TRBJ1-1
CASSFFSGQGGYTF	TGTGCCAGCAGCTTCTTTTCGGGACAGGGAGGCTACACCTTC	.	TRBD1	TRBV7-9	TRBJ1-2
CAWSGTANYGYTF	TGTGCCTGGAGCGGGACAGCTAACTATGGCTACACCTTC	.	TRBD1	TRBV30	TRBJ1-2
CASSKVETSGRARHNEQFF	TGTGCCAGCAGCAAAGTGGAGACTAGCGGGAGGGCTAGGCACAATGAGCAGTTCTTC	.	.	TRBV21-1	TRBJ2-1
CAISGGGGRGSSDTQYF	TGTGCCATCAGTGGGGGCGGAGGCAGGGGATCCTCAGATACGCAGTATTTT	.	.	TRBV10-3	TRBJ2-3
CARRQGPTDTQYF	TGTGCCAGACGACAGGGTCCGACAGATACGCAGTATTTT	.	TRBD1	TRBV2	TRBJ2-3
CASSSIIAELTDTQYF	TGTGCCAGCAGCTCGATCATAGCGGAGCTCACAGATACGCAGTATTTT	.	.	TRBV11-2	TRBJ2-3
CSVGLGYGNEKLFF	TGCAGCGTTGGTTTGGGTTACGGTAATGAAAAACTGTTTTTT	.	.	TRBV29-1	TRBJ1-4
CASSPGTSWGTGELFF	TGCGCCAGCAGCCCGGGGACTAGCTGGGGCACCGGGGAGCTGTTTTTT	once	TRBD2	TRBV5-1	TRBJ2-2
CASSPKRETQYF	TGTGCCAGCTCACCAAAGAGAGAGACCCAGTACTTC	.	.	TRBV18	TRBJ2-5
CASSSRGLAGYEQFF	TGTGCCAGCAGCTCCAGAGGACTAGCGGGTTATGAGCAGTTCTTC	once	TRBD2	TRBV7-8	TRBJ2-1
CASSHGGSNYGYTF	TGCGCCAGCAGCCACGGAGGATCTAACTATGGCTACACCTTC	.	.	TRBV4-1	TRBJ1-2
CATIYGTVNNEQFF	TGTGCCACCATATACGGGACGGTTAACAATGAGCAGTTCTTC	.	.	TRBV28	TRBJ2-1
CASSPTQNIQYF	TGTGCCAGCTCACCGACTCAAAACATTCAGTACTTC	.	.	TRBV18	TRBJ2-4
CASREGTQYPNQPQHF	TGTGCCAGTAGAGAAGGGACCCAGTACCCAAATCAGCCCCAGCATTTT	.	.	TRBV19	TRBJ1-5
CATSRRTGGYLNTGELFF	TGTGCCACCAGCAGAAGGACAGGGGGCTACTTGAACACCGGGGAGCTGTTTTTT	.	TRBD1	TRBV15	TRBJ2-2
CASSLTGGNQPQHF	TGTGCCAGCAGTTTAACAGGGGGAAATCAGCCCCAGCATTTT	.	TRBD1	TRBV9	TRBJ1-5
CASSLVGGFDTGELFF	TGTGCCAGCAGCTTAGTGGGAGGGTTTGACACCGGGGAGCTGTTTTTT	.	TRBD2	TRBV7-2	TRBJ2-2
CASSVFGLMDRQETQYF	TGTGCCAGCAGCGTCTTTGGGCTCATGGACAGGCAAGAGACCCAGTACTTC	once	TRBD1	TRBV7-8	TRBJ2-5
CASSLGGTRDALKETQYF	TGTGCCAGCAGCTTAGGTGGGACTAGAGACGCACTAAAAGAGACCCAGTACTTC	once	TRBD2	TRBV7-9	TRBJ2-5
CASSGPGQGSYEQYF	TGTGCCAGCAGCGGACCGGGACAGGGGTCCTACGAGCAGTACTTC	.	TRBD1	TRBV6-5	TRBJ2-7
CASRSGTGGGYTF	TGTGCCAGCAGGTCCGGGACAGGGGGCGGCTACACCTTC	.	TRBD1	TRBV28	TRBJ1-2
CASSQGEEASRGYGYTF	TGTGCCAGCAGCCAAGGGGAAGAGGCCTCCCGGGGCTATGGCTACACCTTC	.	.	TRBV4-2	TRBJ1-2
CASSIYRAPSWSNQPQHF	TGTGCCAGTAGTATTTACAGGGCCCCTAGTTGGAGCAATCAGCCCCAGCATTTT	.	.	TRBV19	TRBJ1-5
CASSFGGGLAGPQETQYF	TGTGCCAGCAGCTTTGGTGGCGGACTAGCGGGACCCCAAGAGACCCAGTACTTC	once	TRBD2	TRBV5-8	TRBJ2-5
CASSGRSRTGADGYTF	TGTGCCAGCAGCGGACGATCCCGGACAGGAGCGGATGGCTACACCTTC	.	TRBD1	TRBV4-2	TRBJ1-2
CASSSSFGWVSRFF	TGTGCCAGCAGCTCCTCCTTTGGGTGGGTCTCTCGGTTTTTT	once	.	TRBV6-1	TRBJ2-2
CASSFSGQGAGEQYF	TGTGCCAGCAGCTTTTCGGGACAGGGTGCGGGCGAGCAGTACTTC	.	TRBD1	TRBV7-3	TRBJ2-7
CASSGDSSYEQYF	TGTGCCAGCAGTGGGGACAGCTCCTACGAGCAGTACTTC	.	TRBD1	TRBV2	TRBJ2-7
CASTSVRDWGNTGELFF	TGTGCCAGTACCTCGGTCCGGGACTGGGGGAACACCGGGGAGCTGTTTTTT	once	.	TRBV19	TRBJ2-2
CASSLRQRPTAGELFF	TGTGCCAGCAGTTTGAGGCAGAGGCCAACTGCCGGGGAGCTGTTTTTT	once	.	TRBV28	TRBJ2-2
CASSPNLPGEQYF	TGTGCCAGCAGCCCGAACTTGCCGGGCGAGCAGTACTTC	once	.	TRBV9	TRBJ2-7